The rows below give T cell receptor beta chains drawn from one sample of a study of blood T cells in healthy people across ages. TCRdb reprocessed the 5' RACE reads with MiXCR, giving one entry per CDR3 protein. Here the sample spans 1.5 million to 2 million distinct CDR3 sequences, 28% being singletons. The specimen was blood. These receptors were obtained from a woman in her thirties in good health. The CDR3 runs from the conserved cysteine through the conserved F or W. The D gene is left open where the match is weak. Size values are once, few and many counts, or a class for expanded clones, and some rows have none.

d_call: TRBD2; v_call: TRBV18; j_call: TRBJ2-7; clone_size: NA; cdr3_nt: TGTGCCAGCTCACCAGCGGGAGACCCCTCCTACGAGCAGTACTTC; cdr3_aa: CASSPAGDPSYEQYF
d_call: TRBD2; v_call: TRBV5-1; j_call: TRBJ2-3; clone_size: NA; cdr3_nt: TGCGCCAGCAGCTTGTGGGAGACTAGCACAGATGCGCAGTATTTT; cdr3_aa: CASSLWETSTDAQYF
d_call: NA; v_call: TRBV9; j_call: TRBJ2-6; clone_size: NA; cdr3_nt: TGTGCCAGCAGCCCCGGGGGGCCGCTCTCTGGGGCCAACGTCCTGACTTTC; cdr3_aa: CASSPGGPLSGANVLTF
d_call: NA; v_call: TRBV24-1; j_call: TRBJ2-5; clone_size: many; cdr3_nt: TGTGCCACCCGTGGGAGTCGAAGTGAGCAGTACTTC; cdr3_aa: CATRGSRSEQYF
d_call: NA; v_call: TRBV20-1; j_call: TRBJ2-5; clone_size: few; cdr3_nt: TGCAGTGCTGGGGATGGGCCCTACGAGCCGTACTTC; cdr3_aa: CSAGDGPYEPYF
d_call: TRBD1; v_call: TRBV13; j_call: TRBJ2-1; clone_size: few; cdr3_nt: TGTGCCAGCAGCTTATGGACAGGGGGACTAGGGGGCAATGAGCAGTTCTTC; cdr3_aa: CASSLWTGGLGGNEQFF
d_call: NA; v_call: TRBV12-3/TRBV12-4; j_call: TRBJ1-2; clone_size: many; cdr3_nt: TGTGCCAGCAGTCCTCATGGAGGTGGCTACACCTTC; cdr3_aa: CASSPHGGGYTF
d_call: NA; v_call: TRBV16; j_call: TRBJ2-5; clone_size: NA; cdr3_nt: TGTGCCAGCAGCCAATATACGGTTCAAGAGACCCAGTACTTC; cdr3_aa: CASSQYTVQETQYF
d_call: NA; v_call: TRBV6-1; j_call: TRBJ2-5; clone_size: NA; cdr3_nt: TGTGCCAGCAGTGAAGGGGGAATGAAAGAGACCCAGTACTTC; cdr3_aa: CASSEGGMKETQYF
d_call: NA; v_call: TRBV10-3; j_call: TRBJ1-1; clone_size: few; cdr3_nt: TGTGCCATCAGCTCATTACTTCAGGGGATGGGGACTGAAGCTTTCTTT; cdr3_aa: CAISSLLQGMGTEAFF
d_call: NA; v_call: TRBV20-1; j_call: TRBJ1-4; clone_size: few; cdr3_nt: TGCAGTGCTATCAAACAGGGAGGCGATGAAAAACTGTTTTTT; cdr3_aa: CSAIKQGGDEKLFF
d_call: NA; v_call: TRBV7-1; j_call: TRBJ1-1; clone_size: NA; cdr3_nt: TGTGCCAGCAGCTCAAACAGGGACAAGTTAGCTTTCTTT; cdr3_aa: CASSSNRDKLAFF
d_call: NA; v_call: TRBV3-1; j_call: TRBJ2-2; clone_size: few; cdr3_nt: TGTGCCAGCAGCCCTAGGACTGGGGTCGGGGAGCTGTTTTTT; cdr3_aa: CASSPRTGVGELFF